This TCR beta chain is from a study of T cell responses to AZD1222 COVID-19 vaccine. Second doses at about 4 or about 12 weeks were pooled. With 5 bases clipped from V and 10 bases from J, the junction kept 14 bases outside the gene matches. The CDR3 extends over 16 amino acids. Germline values: CDR1 LNHDA, CDR2 SQIVND (reference sequence). Assay: immunoSEQ multiplex PCR; the TCRdb copy retains only in-frame clones and omits some. The data show about 130,000 clones, with roughly 92% seen just once and about 1.1% held by the top ten. The sample in question was peripheral blood, obtained 28 days after the second AZD1222 dose. This TCR was recovered from an adult who received the AZD1222 COVID-19 vaccine. The chain uses TRBV19 and TRBJ1-4; 9 positions match TRBD1. DNA for the CDR3: TGTGCCAGTAGTGGATATGACCGGGACAGGGAACGAAAACTGTTTTTT. Amino acid sequence: CASSGYDRDRERKLFF. Supplemented by reference TRBV19 and TRBJ1-4, the full variable domain reads DGGITQSPKYLFRKEGQNVTLSCEQNLNHDAMYWYRQDPGQGLRLIYYSQIVNDFQKGDIAEGYSVSREKKESFPLTVTSAQKNPTAFYLCASSGYDRDRERKLFFGSGTQLSVL.